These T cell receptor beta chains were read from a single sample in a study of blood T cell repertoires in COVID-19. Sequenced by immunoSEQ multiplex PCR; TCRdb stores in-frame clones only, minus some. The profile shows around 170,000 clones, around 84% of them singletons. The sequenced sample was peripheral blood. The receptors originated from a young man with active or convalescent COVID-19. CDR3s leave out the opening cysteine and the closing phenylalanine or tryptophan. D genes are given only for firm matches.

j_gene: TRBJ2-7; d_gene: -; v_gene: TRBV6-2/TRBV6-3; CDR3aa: ASSYGQGRTYEQY
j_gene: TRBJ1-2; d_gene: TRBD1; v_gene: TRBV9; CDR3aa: ASSLNEDRDYGYT
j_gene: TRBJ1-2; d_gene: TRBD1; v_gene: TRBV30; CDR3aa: AWSLRDRANYGYT
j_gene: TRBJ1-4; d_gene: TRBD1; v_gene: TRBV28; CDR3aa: ASSPEGTGPGKLF
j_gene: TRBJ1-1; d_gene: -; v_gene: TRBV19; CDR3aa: ASHEIRGGNTEAF
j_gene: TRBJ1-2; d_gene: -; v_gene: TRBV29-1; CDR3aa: SVQLTGYGYT
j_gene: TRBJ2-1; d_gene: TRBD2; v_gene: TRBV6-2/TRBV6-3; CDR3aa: ASSGTSGRREQF
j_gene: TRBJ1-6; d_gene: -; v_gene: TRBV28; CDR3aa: ASSSAGGSPLH
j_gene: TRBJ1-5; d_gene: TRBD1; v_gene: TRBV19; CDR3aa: ASSIGTGGAGNQPQH
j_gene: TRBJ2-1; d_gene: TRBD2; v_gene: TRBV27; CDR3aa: ASSFLRGGSLYNEQF
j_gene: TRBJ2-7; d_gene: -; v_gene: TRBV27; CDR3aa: ASSSGGLAALYEQY
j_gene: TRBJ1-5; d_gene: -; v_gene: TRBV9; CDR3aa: ASSVGGGGNQPQH
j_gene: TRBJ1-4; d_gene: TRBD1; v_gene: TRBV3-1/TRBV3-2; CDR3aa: ASSQGPTGLNEKLF
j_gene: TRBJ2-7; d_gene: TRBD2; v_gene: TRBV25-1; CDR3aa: ASSPSTSGLTYEQY
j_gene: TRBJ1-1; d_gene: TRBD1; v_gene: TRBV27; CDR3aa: ASSSGQGVGEAF
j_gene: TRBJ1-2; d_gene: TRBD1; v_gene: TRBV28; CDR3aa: ASRGTGGVWYGYT
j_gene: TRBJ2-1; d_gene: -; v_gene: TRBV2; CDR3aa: ASSVSSWYGNEQF
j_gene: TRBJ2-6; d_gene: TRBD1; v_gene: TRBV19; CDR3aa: ASTDRVTGANVLT
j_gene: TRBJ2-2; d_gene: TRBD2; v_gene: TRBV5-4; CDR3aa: ASSPPPGSGRGPGELF
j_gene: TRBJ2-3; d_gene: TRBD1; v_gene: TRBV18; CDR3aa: ASSLGDRGPYTDTQY
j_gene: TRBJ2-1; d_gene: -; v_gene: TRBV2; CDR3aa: ASMRGTNEQF
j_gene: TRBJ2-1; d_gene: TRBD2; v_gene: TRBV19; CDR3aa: ASSPSGRAARWDEQF
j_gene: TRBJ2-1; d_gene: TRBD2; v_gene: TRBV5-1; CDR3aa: ASSFLAGGLNEQF
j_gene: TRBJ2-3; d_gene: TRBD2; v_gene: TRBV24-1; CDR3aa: ATRTGGITDTQY
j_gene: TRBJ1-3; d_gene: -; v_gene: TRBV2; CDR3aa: ASRGGSGNTIY
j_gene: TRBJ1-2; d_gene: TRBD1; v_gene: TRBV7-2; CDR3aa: ASSLEGTGGYGYT
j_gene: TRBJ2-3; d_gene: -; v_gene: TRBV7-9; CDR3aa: ASSPNADTQY
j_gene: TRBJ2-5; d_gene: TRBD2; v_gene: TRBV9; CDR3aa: ASSGEGSGGVEY
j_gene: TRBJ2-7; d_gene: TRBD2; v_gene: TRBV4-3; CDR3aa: ASSQDRLTSGGHSYEQY
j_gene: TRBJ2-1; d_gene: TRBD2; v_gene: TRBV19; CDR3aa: ASSMGLAGVNDEQF
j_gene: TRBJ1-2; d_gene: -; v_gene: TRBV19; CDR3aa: ASSMTTYGYT
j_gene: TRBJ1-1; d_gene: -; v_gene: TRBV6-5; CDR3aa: ASSQGNMNTEAF
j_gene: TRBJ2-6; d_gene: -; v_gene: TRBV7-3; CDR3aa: ASSPRARSYSGANVLT
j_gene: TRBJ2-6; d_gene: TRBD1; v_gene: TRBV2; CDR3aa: ASSAGTGANSGANVLT
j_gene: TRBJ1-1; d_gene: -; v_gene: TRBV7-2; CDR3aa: ASSHFTGNTEAF
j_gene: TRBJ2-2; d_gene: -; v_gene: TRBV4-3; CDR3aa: ASSQDRGGYTGELF
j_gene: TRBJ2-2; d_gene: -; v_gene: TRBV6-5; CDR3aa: ASRKGANTGELF
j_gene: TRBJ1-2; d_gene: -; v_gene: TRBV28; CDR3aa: ASSLGSVGYT
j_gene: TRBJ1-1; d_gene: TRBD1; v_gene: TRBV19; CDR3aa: ASCSQGGGVTEAF
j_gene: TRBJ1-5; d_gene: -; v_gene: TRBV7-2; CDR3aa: ASSLAGYSNQPQH